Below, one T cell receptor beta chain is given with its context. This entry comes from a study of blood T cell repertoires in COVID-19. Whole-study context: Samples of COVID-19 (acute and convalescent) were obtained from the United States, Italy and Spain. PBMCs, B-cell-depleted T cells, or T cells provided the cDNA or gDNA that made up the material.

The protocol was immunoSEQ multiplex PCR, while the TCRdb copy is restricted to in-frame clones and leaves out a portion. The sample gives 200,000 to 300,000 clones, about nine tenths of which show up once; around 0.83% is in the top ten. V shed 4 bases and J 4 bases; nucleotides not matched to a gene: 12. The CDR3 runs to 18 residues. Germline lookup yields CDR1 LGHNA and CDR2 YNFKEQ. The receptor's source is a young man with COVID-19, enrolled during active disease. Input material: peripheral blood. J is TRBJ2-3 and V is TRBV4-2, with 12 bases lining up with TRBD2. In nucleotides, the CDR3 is TGTGCCAGCAGCCTCCTAGCGGGGGGGCGATCGAGTGCAGATACGCAGTATTTT. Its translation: CASSLLAGGRSSADTQYF.